This T cell receptor beta chain was identified in a study of T cells in Graves' hyperthyroidism and ophthalmopathy (dated by TCRdb to about 2019). Background on the whole study: Peripheral blood was sampled at the time of initial diagnosis, prior to any treatment. To identify TCR V-J signatures that set the groups apart, the researchers used a discovery cohort of 100 patients, made up of around 40 with Graves' ophthalmopathy and 57 with stable Graves' hyperthyroidism. An independent validation cohort of under 20 hyperthyroidism patients and about 16 patients who later progressed to ophthalmopathy tested prospective prediction of ophthalmopathy. For training and testing, the roughly 100 patients in the discovery cohort were randomly divided in a 7:3 ratio. Thyroid tissue and blood T-cell repertoires from six Graves' hyperthyroidism patients were also compared in the study. Following sampling, methimazole starting at 30 mg daily was given to hyperthyroidism patients, and high-dose intravenous methylprednisolone was given to ophthalmopathy patients. The paper reports TCR Vbeta CDR3 sequencing of approximately 140 peripheral blood samples: 43 ophthalmopathy, about 75 hyperthyroidism and roughly 17 progressor patients. What the authors observed across the whole study: In cross-validation, a model built on a 13 V-J signature told ophthalmopathy apart from stable hyperthyroidism with 85% to 90% sensitivity and around 81% specificity, and in testing the same model reached 80%/75%. No statistical method was used to fix the sample size in advance, and group allocation was not hidden from the investigators. In validation, the model predicted progression to ophthalmopathy with about 71% sensitivity and less than 75% specificity, a median of roughly seven months before onset. Blood samples also contained most of the expanded thyroid clonotypes (frequency above 0.001), which suggests that blood repertoires may reflect thyroid immune responses.

The germline V gene yields SGDLS for CDR1 and YYNGEE for CDR2. Measured from the cysteine to the phenylalanine, the CDR3 is 15 residues long. This entry keeps only the CDR3 DNA: 45 bases, framed from base 1. A distance of 15 bases separates the germline ends of V and J, which lose 2 bases and 3 bases respectively. There are many counts of this clonotype. The target of this receptor is not known. No per-base quality is available; no much larger clone lies one base away. The TCR beta CDR3 regions were amplified from the RNA transcripts. For the first round of RT-PCR on the TCR CDR3, the HTBI primer set was used together with the Qiagen OneStep RT-PCR kit. Libraries were constructed in a second round of multiplex PCR, after which size selection and purification were carried out. Paired-end sequencing of the libraries was performed with 100 bp reads on an Illumina HiSeq2000. The study's processing was this. SOAPnuke was used to process the raw data, throwing out any read that contained adapters or uncalled bases, had a mean Phred below 15, or lacked an exact constant-primer or identifier match. COPE v1.2.5 was used to merge high-quality paired reads, and clonotypes were defined as unique nucleotide sequences. MiTCR v1.1 was used to align clonotypes to the IMGT TRBV, TRBD and TRBJ reference segments. The analysis was restricted to V-J combinations with a frequency above 0.0001, which together covered just over 98% of the repertoires. A TCS score was defined as the ratio between F50 (clonal expansion) and ExV (chaos), using BLOSUM62-based TCRdist between CDR3 peptides within each V-J. Welch's t-statistics and random forest reduced just over 500 V-J features to roughly 13, which were used in a naive Bayes classifier (R e1071). Through fastp at Q25 and MiXCR, TCRdb rebuilt clones from the public reads, retaining in-frame beta chains. Merged by CDR3 protein, the rows form single entries marked with the most common genes and DNA. TCRdb, not the authors, supplied the V and J calls. The sample has 550,000 to 650,000 distinct CDR3 sequences on record, around 15% of them singletons. The ten largest make up over 11% of the sample.

A patient counted as having stable Graves' hyperthyroidism if no progression to ophthalmopathy occurred over 18 months of follow-up. Hyperthyroidism patients were newly diagnosed, had a disease duration of under 2 months, and were aged 18 to 65 years. Patients with uncontrolled infections, other autoimmune diseases, pregnancy or lactation were excluded. Diagnoses relied on clinical symptoms, serum thyroxine and TRAb, thyroid ultrasound and orbital computed tomography. Ficoll-Paque density gradient centrifugation was used to isolate PBMCs from about 10 ml of fresh peripheral blood. Total RNA was extracted with Trizol reagent, and quality was checked on an Agilent 2100 Bioanalyzer.

The clonotype was recovered from a middle-aged woman with Graves' hyperthyroidism. Sample: blood. The rearrangement combines TRBV9 with TRBJ2-7; the D gene cannot be resolved beyond TRBD1 or TRBD2, each matching 7 bases. The nucleotides read TGTGCCAGCAGCGTCGACAGGGAGGGATTCTACGAGCAGTACTTC. The encoded protein is CASSVDREGFYEQYF.